This T cell receptor (beta chain) emerged from a study of T-cell memory formation after mild COVID-19. Study at large: The study found TCR clusters largely donor specific.

In TCRdb, the 5' RACE reads were re-called with MiXCR into one record per CDR3 protein. Altogether around 300,000 distinct CDR3 sequences are present, approximately 13% being singletons, with the ten largest covering approximately 21%. The CDR3 is 11 amino acids. Looked up from germline, CDR1 is GTSNPN and CDR2 is SVGIG (reference sequence). V was clipped by 5 bases and J by 1 base, with 6 bases between them. In its sample, this clonotype was seen many times. This TCR came from a man aged 18 to 30 who had mild COVID-19 (a few samples of this study predate the infection). Cell type and time point are not known. The sequencing sample was made of PBMCs or a T cell subset sorted from them (not recorded which). This chain connects TRBV30 to TRBJ2-7; D call uncertain. The CDR3 coding sequence is TGTGCCTGGGGGCAGTCCTACGAGCAGTACTTC. Translated, it gives CAWGQSYEQYF. Drawing the rest from reference TRBV30 and TRBJ2-7, the complete variable domain is SQTIHQWPATLVQPVGSPLSLECTVEGTSNPNLYWYRQAAGRGLQLLFYSVGIGQISSEVPQNLSASRPQDRQFILSSKKLLLSDSGFYLCAWGQSYEQYFGPGTRLTVT.